The rows below give T cell receptor beta chains drawn from one sample of a study of cytomegalovirus exposure and HLA in healthy donors. Some clones are missing from TCRdb's copy, which holds only in-frame ones; the method was immunoSEQ multiplex PCR. The sample includes hundreds of thousands of clones, approximately 80% seen only once; the top ten take 0.58%. Material: PBMCs. The receptors derive from a woman between 35 and 50 years old in good health and CMV-seronegative. Both conserved end residues are part of each CDR3. The D gene is left open where the match is weak. Some rows have no size entry. The others give once, few or many, or a class for an expanded clone.

>TRBV10-3|TRBJ2-2|.|.
TGTGCCATCAGTGAGTCTACAGGAAACACCGGGGAGCTGTTTTTT
CAISESTGNTGELFF
>TRBV27|TRBJ2-3|.|.
TGTGCCAGCAGCTCCCTGGGCAGGGGGGTTACTAGCACAGATACGCAGTATTTT
CASSSLGRGVTSTDTQYF
>TRBV19|TRBJ2-3|once|TRBD2
TGTGCCAGTAGTGGACTAGCGGGCCTCACAGATACGCAGTATTTT
CASSGLAGLTDTQYF
>TRBV18|TRBJ2-3|.|.
TGTGCCAGCTCACCACTGGGGCCGGGGGACACAGATACGCAGTATTTT
CASSPLGPGDTDTQYF
>TRBV2|TRBJ1-5|once|.
TGTGCCAGCACCCGGGAGGGAGGAGGTCAGCCCCAGCATTTT
CASTREGGGQPQHF
>TRBV5-1|TRBJ2-3|.|TRBD2
TGCGCCAGCGGCGTAGGGACTAGCGGAGATACGCAGTATTTT
CASGVGTSGDTQYF
>TRBV4-3|TRBJ2-7|few|.
TGCGCCAGCAGCCAAGTTTACGGTCACGAGCAGTACTTC
CASSQVYGHEQYF
>TRBV28|TRBJ2-3|.|TRBD2
TGTGCCAGCAGTACTCCTTCTAGCGGGGACACAGATACGCAGTATTTT
CASSTPSSGDTDTQYF
>TRBV27|TRBJ1-6|.|TRBD1
TGTGCCAGCAGTTTATCCCCCACAGGGGGCGTTTCACCCCTCCACTTT
CASSLSPTGGVSPLHF
>TRBV15|TRBJ2-3|.|.
TGTGCCACCAGCAGAGGTCCGGATACGCAGTATTTT
CATSRGPDTQYF
>TRBV7-9|TRBJ2-7|.|.
TGTGCCAGCAGCATAGATCCATCCTACGAGCAGTACTTC
CASSIDPSYEQYF
>TRBV6-5|TRBJ1-1|few|.
TGTGCCACAAGGGAGCGGAACACTGAAGCTTTCTTT
CATRERNTEAFF
>TRBV7-3|TRBJ2-5|.|TRBD2
TGTGCCAGCAGCTTAAGGGAGGGTGAGACCCAGTACTTC
CASSLREGETQYF
>TRBV5-6|TRBJ1-1|once|TRBD1
TGTGCCAGCAGCTTGGATACCGGGACAGGGCTGAGGGAAGCTTTCTTT
CASSLDTGTGLREAFF
>TRBV5-1|TRBJ2-1|.|TRBD2
TGCGCCAGCAGCCTACTAGCGGGAACCAACAATGAGCAGTTCTTC
CASSLLAGTNNEQFF
>TRBV5-1|TRBJ2-7|few|TRBD1
TGCGCCAGCAGCTTTGGGACAGGGACGGGGGAGCAGTACTTC
CASSFGTGTGEQYF
>TRBV29-1|TRBJ1-2|.|TRBD1
TGCAGCGCACGAGGGGACAGGGAGTATGGCTACACCTTC
CSARGDREYGYTF
>TRBV7-2|TRBJ2-2|once|.
TGTGCCAGCAGCTTATTTTCAGGAACGAACACCGGGGAGCTGTTTTTT
CASSLFSGTNTGELFF
>TRBV5-1|TRBJ2-1|.|TRBD1
TGCGCCAGCAGCGGGACAGTTTACAATGAGCAGTTCTTC
CASSGTVYNEQFF
>TRBV7-9|TRBJ1-3|.|.
TGTGCCAGCAGCTCCTGGGACTCTTACTCTGGAAACACCATATATTTT
CASSSWDSYSGNTIYF
>TRBV6-5|TRBJ1-3|few|.
TGTGCCAGCAGTTCCAGGGGAAACACCATATATTTT
CASSSRGNTIYF
>TRBV5-4|TRBJ1-1|once|.
TGTGCCAGCAGCTTGCCAACCATGGCCCTCACTGAAGCTTTCTTT
CASSLPTMALTEAFF
>TRBV7-2|TRBJ2-5|few|.
TGTGCCAGCAGCTTAATGGGCGGGGAGGAGACCCAGTACTTC
CASSLMGGEETQYF
>TRBV5-1|TRBJ2-7|.|.
TGCGCCAGCAGCTTTTCCTCTGAGCACTACGAGCAGTACTTC
CASSFSSEHYEQYF
>TRBV30|TRBJ1-6|.|TRBD1
TGTGCCTGGAGGACGACAGGGCTCCGTTACTATAATTCACCCCTCCACTTT
CAWRTTGLRYYNSPLHF
>TRBV20-1|TRBJ1-1|.|.
TGCAGTGCTCAGGGTGTTGAAGCTTTCTTT
CSAQGVEAFF
>TRBV29-1|TRBJ1-2|.|.
TGCAGCGTTTCCCCGGGTCTCCGGGATGGCTACACCTTC
CSVSPGLRDGYTF
>TRBV5-8|TRBJ1-5|.|TRBD1
TGTGCCAGCAGCGCAACCGGGACAGGGGGCAGGCAGCCCCAGCATTTT
CASSATGTGGRQPQHF
>TRBV9|TRBJ2-2|.|.
TGTGCCAGTGACGTGGGGGGGAACACCGGGGAGCTGTTTTTT
CASDVGGNTGELFF
>TRBV29-1|TRBJ1-1|.|.
TGCAGCGTTGCACAGGGTGGGGGCACTGAAGCTTTCTTT
CSVAQGGGTEAFF
>TRBV18|TRBJ1-1|.|.
TGTGCCACCGAGCGGGGGCCGAACACTGAAGCTTTCTTT
CATERGPNTEAFF
>TRBV5-1|TRBJ2-1|.|.
TGCGCCAGCAGCCGAGGCGGGACCCATGCCAATGAGCAGTTCTTC
CASSRGGTHANEQFF
>TRBV6-1|TRBJ1-3|.|.
TGTGCCAGCAGTGTCCGGGACTCCTCTGGAAACACCATATATTTT
CASSVRDSSGNTIYF
>TRBV2|TRBJ1-2|.|.
TGTGCCAGGCTAGGGGGAATGGCTGGCTACACCTTC
CARLGGMAGYTF
>TRBV19|TRBJ1-2|.|TRBD1
TGTGCCAGTAGTATAGCAGGGACAGATAACTATGGCTACACCTTC
CASSIAGTDNYGYTF
>TRBV30|TRBJ2-7|.|.
TGTGCCTGGAGGCAGCAGGACTACGAGCAGTACTTC
CAWRQQDYEQYF
>TRBV5-6|TRBJ2-3|.|TRBD2
TGTGCCAGCAGCCCACGACTAGCGGGGGCTTCAGATACGCAGTATTTT
CASSPRLAGASDTQYF
>TRBV9|TRBJ1-2|.|TRBD1
TGTGCCAGCAGCCAAACCGGGACAGGGACCTATGGCTACACCTTC
CASSQTGTGTYGYTF
>TRBV5-1|TRBJ2-7|.|.
TGCGCCAGCAGCTTGAGCCCTTCCTACGAGCAGTACTTC
CASSLSPSYEQYF
>TRBV5-1|TRBJ2-7|.|.
TGCGCCAGCAGCTTGGAACTGCCCGGTACCTACGAGCAGTACTTC
CASSLELPGTYEQYF
>TRBV19|TRBJ1-2|.|.
TGTGCCAGTAGTATTCAGGGGACCTATGGCTACACCTTC
CASSIQGTYGYTF
>TRBV5-1|TRBJ1-6|.|.
TGCGCCAGCAAACTGACACAAGACGATAATTCACCCCTCCACTTT
CASKLTQDDNSPLHF
>TRBV4-3|TRBJ2-2|few|TRBD2
TGCGCCAGCAGCCAAGATCATCTAGCGGGGGGTTTCACCGGGGAGCTGTTTTTT
CASSQDHLAGGFTGELFF